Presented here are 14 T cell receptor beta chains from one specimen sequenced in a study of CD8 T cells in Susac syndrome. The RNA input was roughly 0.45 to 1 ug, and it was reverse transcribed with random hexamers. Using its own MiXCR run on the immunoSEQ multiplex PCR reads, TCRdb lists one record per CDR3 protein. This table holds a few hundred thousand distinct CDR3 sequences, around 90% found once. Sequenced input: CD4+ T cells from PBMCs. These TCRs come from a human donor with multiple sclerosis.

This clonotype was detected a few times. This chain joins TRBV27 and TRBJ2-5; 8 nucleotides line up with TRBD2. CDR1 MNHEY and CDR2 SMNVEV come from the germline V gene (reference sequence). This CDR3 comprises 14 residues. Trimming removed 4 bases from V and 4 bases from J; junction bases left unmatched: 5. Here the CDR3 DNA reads TGTGCCAGCAGTTCATTGGCGGGGGGAGAGACCCAGTACTTC. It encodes CASSSLAGGETQYF.

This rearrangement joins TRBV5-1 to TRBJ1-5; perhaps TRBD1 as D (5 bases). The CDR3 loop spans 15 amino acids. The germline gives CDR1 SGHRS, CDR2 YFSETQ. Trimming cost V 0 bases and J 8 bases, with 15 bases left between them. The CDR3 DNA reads TGCGCCAGCAGCTTGGGAACAGGAAAATCAGAGCCCCAGCATTTT. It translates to CASSLGTGKSEPQHF.

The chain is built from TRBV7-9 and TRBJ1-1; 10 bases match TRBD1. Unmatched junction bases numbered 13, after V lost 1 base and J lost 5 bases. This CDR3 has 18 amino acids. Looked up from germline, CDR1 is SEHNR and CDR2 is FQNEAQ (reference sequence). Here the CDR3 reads CASSLVPTGTGANTEAFF. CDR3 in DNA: TGTGCCAGCAGCTTAGTTCCGACCGGGACAGGGGCGAATACTGAAGCTTTCTTT.

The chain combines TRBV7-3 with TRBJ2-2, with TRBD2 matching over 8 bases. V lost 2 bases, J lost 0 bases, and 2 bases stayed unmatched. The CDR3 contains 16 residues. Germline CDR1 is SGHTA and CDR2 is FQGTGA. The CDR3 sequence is CASSLAGGSNTGELFF. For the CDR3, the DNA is TGTGCCAGCAGCTTAGCGGGGGGTTCGAACACCGGGGAGCTGTTTTTT.

CDR3 coding DNA: TGTGCCAGCAGTGGGGATTTATTTTACGAGCAGTACTTC. It specifies CASSGDLFYEQYF. The rearrangement links TRBV2 to TRBJ2-7; no firm D call. Trimming removed 4 bases at V and 4 bases at J, with 11 bases between. This CDR3 has 13 amino acids. Germline-derived CDR1 and CDR2 are SNHLY and FYNNEI. Supplemented by reference TRBV2 and TRBJ2-7, the full variable domain reads EPEVTQTPSHQVTQMGQEVILRCVPISNHLYFYWYRQILGQKVEFLVSFYNNEISEKSEIFDDQFSVERPDGSNFTLKIRSTKLEDSAMYFCASSGDLFYEQYFGPGTRLTVT.

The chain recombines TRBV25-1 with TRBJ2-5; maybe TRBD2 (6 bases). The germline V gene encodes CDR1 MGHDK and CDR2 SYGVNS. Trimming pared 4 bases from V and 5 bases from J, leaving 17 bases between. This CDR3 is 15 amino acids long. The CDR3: CASSVGSRGWETQYF. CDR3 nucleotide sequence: TGTGCCAGCAGTGTTGGATCCCGGGGGTGGGAGACCCAGTACTTC.

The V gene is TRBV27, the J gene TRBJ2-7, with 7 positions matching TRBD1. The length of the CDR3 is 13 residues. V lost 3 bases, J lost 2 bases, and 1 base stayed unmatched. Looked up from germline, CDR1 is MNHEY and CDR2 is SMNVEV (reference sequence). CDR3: CASSFTGAYEQYF. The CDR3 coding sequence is TGTGCCAGCAGTTTTACAGGGGCCTACGAGCAGTACTTC.

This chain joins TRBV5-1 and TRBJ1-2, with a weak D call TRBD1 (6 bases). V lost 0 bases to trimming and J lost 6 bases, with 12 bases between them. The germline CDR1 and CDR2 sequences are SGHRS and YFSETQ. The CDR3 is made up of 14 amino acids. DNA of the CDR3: TGCGCCAGCAGCTTGGACGGGGGCCGGAATGGCTACACCTTC. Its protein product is CASSLDGGRNGYTF.

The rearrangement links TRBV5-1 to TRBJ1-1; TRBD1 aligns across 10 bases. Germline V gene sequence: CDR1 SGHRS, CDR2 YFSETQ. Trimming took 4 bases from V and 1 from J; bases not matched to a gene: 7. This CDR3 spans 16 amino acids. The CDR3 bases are TGCGCCAGCAGCCGCGGGACAGGGGAAGGGAACACTGAAGCTTTCTTT. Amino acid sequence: CASSRGTGEGNTEAFF. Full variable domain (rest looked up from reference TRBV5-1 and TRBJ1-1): KAGVTQTPRYLIKTRGQQVTLSCSPISGHRSVSWYQQTPGQGLQFLFEYFSETQRNKGNFPGRFSGRQFSNSRSEMNVSTLELGDSALYLCASSRGTGEGNTEAFFGQGTRLTVV.

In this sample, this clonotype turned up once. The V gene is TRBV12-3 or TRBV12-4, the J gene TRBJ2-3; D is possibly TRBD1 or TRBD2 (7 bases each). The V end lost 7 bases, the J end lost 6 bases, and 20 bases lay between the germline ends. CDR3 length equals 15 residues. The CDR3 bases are TGTGCCAGCACCACAAGCGGGACAGAGCCCGATACGCAGTATTTT. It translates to CASTTSGTEPDTQYF.

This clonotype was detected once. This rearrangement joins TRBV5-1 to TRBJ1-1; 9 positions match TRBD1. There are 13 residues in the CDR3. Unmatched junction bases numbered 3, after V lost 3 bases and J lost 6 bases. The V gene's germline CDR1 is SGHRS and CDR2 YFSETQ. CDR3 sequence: CASSSRQGAEAFF. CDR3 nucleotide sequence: TGCGCCAGCAGCTCCCGACAGGGGGCTGAAGCTTTCTTT.

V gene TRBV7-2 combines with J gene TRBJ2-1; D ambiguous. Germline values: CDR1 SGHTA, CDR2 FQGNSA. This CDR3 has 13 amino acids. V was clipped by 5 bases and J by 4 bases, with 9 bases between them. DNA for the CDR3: TGTGCCAGCAGCCTGCCGGCGTACAATGAGCAGTTCTTC. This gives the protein CASSLPAYNEQFF.

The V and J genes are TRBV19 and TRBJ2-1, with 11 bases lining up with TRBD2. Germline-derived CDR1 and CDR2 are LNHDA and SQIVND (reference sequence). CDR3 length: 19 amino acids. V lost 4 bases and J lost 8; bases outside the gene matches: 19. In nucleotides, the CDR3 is TGTGCCAGTAGTAAGGAGGATGGGCTAGCGGGAGGCGGGAATTATGAGCAGTTCTTC. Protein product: CASSKEDGLAGGGNYEQFF. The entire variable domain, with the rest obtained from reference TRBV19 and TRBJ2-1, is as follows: DGGITQSPKYLFRKEGQNVTLSCEQNLNHDAMYWYRQDPGQGLRLIYYSQIVNDFQKGDIAEGYSVSREKKESFPLTVTSAQKNPTAFYLCASSKEDGLAGGGNYEQFFGPGTRLTVL.

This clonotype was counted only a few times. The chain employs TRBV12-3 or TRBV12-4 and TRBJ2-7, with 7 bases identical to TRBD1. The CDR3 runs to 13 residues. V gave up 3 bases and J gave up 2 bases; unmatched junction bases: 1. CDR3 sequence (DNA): TGTGCCAGCAGTTTCGGACAGGCCTACGAGCAGTACTTC. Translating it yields CASSFGQAYEQYF.